What follows are 18 T cell receptor beta chains derived from one specimen sequenced in a study of shared clonotypes between healthy human individuals. Sequencing used immunoSEQ multiplex PCR; TCRdb keeps in-frame clones, though not all of them. The sample consists of about 2,500,000 clones, over 85% of them appearing once. The sequenced sample was naive CD4+ T cells sorted from blood. As to subset: CD45RA+ positively selected. These receptors originate from a man younger than 35 in good health.

A word on this clone: This specimen includes other DNA sequences encoding the same CDR3. DNA of the CDR3: TGTGCCAGCAGCTTTGGGGGCGGGAGCTACAATGAGCAGTTCTTC. Residues: CASSFGGGSYNEQFF. The chain carries TRBV7-2 and TRBJ2-1; D possibly corresponds to TRBD2 (7 bases). CDR1 and CDR2 from the germline V gene are SGHTA and FQGNSA. The CDR3 contains 15 residues. V was trimmed by 3 bases and J by 3 bases, leaving 12 bases between them.

The chain uses TRBV29-1 and TRBJ1-1; TRBD1 might be the D (5 bases). The CDR3 loop spans 14 amino acids. V was trimmed by 1 base and J by 0 bases, leaving 9 bases between them. In germline, CDR1 is SQVTM, CDR2 ANQGSEA. The CDR3 spells CSVEAGPMNTEAFF. The CDR3 bases are TGCAGCGTTGAAGCAGGGCCGATGAACACTGAAGCTTTCTTT.

This clone was picked up one time. This rearrangement joins TRBV7-2 to TRBJ1-6, with 7 positions matching TRBD1. Germline V gene sequence: CDR1 SGHTA, CDR2 FQGNSA. This CDR3 is built from 18 residues. With 5 bases clipped from V and 0 bases from J, the junction kept 10 bases outside the gene matches. CDR3 coding DNA: TGTGCCAGCAGCGCCAGGGACAGCTCCTCCTCCTATAATTCACCCCTCCACTTT. Translated, it gives CASSARDSSSSYNSPLHF.

The CDR3 region has the DNA TGTGCCAGTAGAACTGTCGGGACAATGAACACTGAAGCTTTCTTT. Residues: CASRTVGTMNTEAFF. The genes are TRBV19 and TRBJ1-1, with TRBD1 as a possible D gene (6 bases). V shed 6 bases and J shed 0 bases, with 14 bases lying between them. Germline-derived CDR1 and CDR2 are LNHDA and SQIVND (reference sequence). CDR3 length: 15 amino acids.

The gene calls are TRBV28 and TRBJ2-7, with 8 bases aligning to TRBD2. Trimming cost V 3 bases and J 6 bases; bases outside gene matches: 4. The CDR3 totals 13 residues. Germline V gene data show CDR1 as MDHEN and CDR2 as SYDVKM. This CDR3 reads CASSFGGAGEQYF. DNA for the CDR3: TGTGCCAGCAGTTTCGGGGGGGCGGGCGAGCAGTACTTC.

This clone occurred once. The chain joins TRBV19 to TRBJ2-5; 10 nucleotides align to TRBD1. V trimming: 4 bases; J trimming: 4 bases; junction bases outside the gene matches: 12. Germline CDR1 and CDR2: LNHDA and SQIVND (reference sequence). The CDR3 totals 17 residues. The CDR3 is CASSTTTGTGVGETQYF. As DNA, the CDR3 is TGTGCCAGTAGTACAACCACCGGGACAGGGGTAGGAGAGACCCAGTACTTC.

This clone showed up just once. This rearrangement joins TRBV19 to TRBJ1-4; the match to TRBD1 covers 11 bases. Germline CDR1 reads LNHDA; CDR2 reads SQIVND (reference sequence). The CDR3 covers 15 residues. The V gene end was trimmed by 6 bases and the J gene end by 3 bases; junction bases not matched to a gene: 3. In nucleotides, the CDR3 is TGTGCCAGTAGGGGGACAGGGGGAGCTAATGAAAAACTGTTTTTT. Translation: CASRGTGGANEKLFF. Variable domain in full (rest from reference TRBV19 and TRBJ1-4): DGGITQSPKYLFRKEGQNVTLSCEQNLNHDAMYWYRQDPGQGLRLIYYSQIVNDFQKGDIAEGYSVSREKKESFPLTVTSAQKNPTAFYLCASRGTGGANEKLFFGSGTQLSVL.

This CDR3 is CASSLGAGTQYF. CDR3 coding DNA: TGTGCCAGCAGCTTGGGGGCCGGGACCCAGTACTTC. The chain joins TRBV5-4 to TRBJ2-5; D ambiguous. Trimming removed 0 bases at V and 7 bases at J, with 7 bases between. From germline, CDR1 is SGHNT and CDR2 YYREEE (reference sequence). CDR3 size: 12 residues.

This clone was recorded only once. This chain joins TRBV2 and TRBJ1-5; D is unclear. This CDR3 has 14 amino acids. Germline loops: CDR1 SNHLY, CDR2 FYNNEI. V lost 6 bases and J lost 1, with 10 bases in between. DNA of the CDR3: TGTGCCAGCAGGGGAGGGAGAAGCAATCAGCCCCAGCATTTT. As protein: CASRGGRSNQPQHF.

The chain joins TRBV6-5 to TRBJ1-2; 9 nucleotides match TRBD1. V shed 2 bases and J 7 bases; nucleotides not matched to a gene: 8. Looked up from germline, CDR1 is MNHEY and CDR2 is SVGAGI. The CDR3 length is 15 residues. CDR3 region: CASSYGDRVTGGYTF. For the CDR3, the DNA is TGTGCCAGCAGTTACGGGGACAGGGTGACGGGTGGCTACACCTTC.

This sequence joins TRBV4-3 and TRBJ1-1; D is possibly TRBD1 (6 bases). Trimming stripped 0 bases from V and 13 bases from J, with 21 bases between. The CDR3 loop spans 15 amino acids. CDR1 LGHNA and CDR2 YSLEER come from the germline V gene. This chain's CDR3 is CASSQDVGVVLGGFF. Here the CDR3 DNA reads TGCGCCAGCAGCCAAGATGTAGGGGTGGTTCTAGGGGGTTTCTTT.

A remark on this clone: This may come from a read error, since a much larger clone is one base off. Other DNA sequences in the same sample also yield this CDR3. V is TRBV18 and J is TRBJ1-1; no clear D gene. The germline V and J ends were trimmed by 2 bases and 0 bases, with 4 bases remaining between them. CDR1 and CDR2 from the germline V gene are KGHSH and LQKENI. The CDR3 contains 13 residues. CDR3 sequence reads: CASSPRMNTEAFF. The CDR3 nucleotides read TGTGCCAGCTCACCAAGGATGAACACTGAAGCTTTCTTT.

The chain carries TRBV10-3 and TRBJ2-7; 7 positions agree with TRBD2. The length of the CDR3 is 15 residues. The germline V gene encodes CDR1 ENHRY and CDR2 SYGVKD. Losses at the gene ends were 3 bases for V and 3 bases for J; bases not matched to a gene: 8. CDR3 sequence: CAISENPGGNYEQYF. The CDR3 DNA sequence: TGTGCCATCAGTGAAAATCCGGGAGGAAACTACGAGCAGTACTTC.

V and J are TRBV27 and TRBJ1-2, with 8 bases identical to TRBD1. The length of the CDR3 is 16 residues. In germline, CDR1 is MNHEY, CDR2 SMNVEV (reference sequence). After removal of 2 bases from V and 3 bases from J, the junction contained 8 bases not matched to a gene. CDR3 DNA sequence: TGTGCCAGCAGTTTAAAAGCCGACAGGGGAGACTATGGCTACACCTTC. It specifies CASSLKADRGDYGYTF.

The CDR3 region has the DNA TGTGCCAGCAGCCAGGGGACAGGGAACACAGATACGCAGTATTTT. Translated, it gives CASSQGTGNTDTQYF. V gene TRBV11-1 combines with J gene TRBJ2-3, with 9 bases matching TRBD1. The V gene's germline CDR1 is SGHAT and CDR2 FQDESV (reference sequence). CDR3 length: 15 residues. With 5 bases clipped from V and 2 bases from J, the junction kept 5 bases outside the gene matches.

This chain uses TRBV21-1 with TRBJ2-5; whether TRBD2, the table's D call, matches the DNA was not checked. TRBV21-1 is a listed pseudogene. The CDR3 is 14 amino acids. The CDR3 DNA is TGTGCCAGGTCCCCGCGGGGGCAGGGAGAGACCCAGTACTTC. Translation gives CARSPRGQGETQYF.

The rearrangement joins TRBV19 to TRBJ1-4; D not resolved. Germline-derived CDR1 and CDR2 are LNHDA and SQIVND (reference sequence). This CDR3 contains 13 residues. The V end was cut by 7 bases, the J end by 10 bases, with 16 bases between. The CDR3 reads CASMGALGGKLFF. The CDR3 nucleotides read TGTGCCAGTATGGGCGCACTAGGCGGAAAACTGTTTTTT.

The chain links TRBV6-6 to TRBJ2-1; either TRBD1 or TRBD2 may supply D (6 bases each). The germline gives CDR1 MNHNY, CDR2 SVGAGI (reference sequence). The CDR3 runs 16 residues. The ends were cut back, 6 bases at V and 1 base at J, with 16 bases in the middle. The CDR3 spells CASSPRGPLSYNEQFF. The CDR3 region has the DNA TGTGCCAGCAGCCCCCGGGGGCCATTATCCTACAATGAGCAGTTCTTC.